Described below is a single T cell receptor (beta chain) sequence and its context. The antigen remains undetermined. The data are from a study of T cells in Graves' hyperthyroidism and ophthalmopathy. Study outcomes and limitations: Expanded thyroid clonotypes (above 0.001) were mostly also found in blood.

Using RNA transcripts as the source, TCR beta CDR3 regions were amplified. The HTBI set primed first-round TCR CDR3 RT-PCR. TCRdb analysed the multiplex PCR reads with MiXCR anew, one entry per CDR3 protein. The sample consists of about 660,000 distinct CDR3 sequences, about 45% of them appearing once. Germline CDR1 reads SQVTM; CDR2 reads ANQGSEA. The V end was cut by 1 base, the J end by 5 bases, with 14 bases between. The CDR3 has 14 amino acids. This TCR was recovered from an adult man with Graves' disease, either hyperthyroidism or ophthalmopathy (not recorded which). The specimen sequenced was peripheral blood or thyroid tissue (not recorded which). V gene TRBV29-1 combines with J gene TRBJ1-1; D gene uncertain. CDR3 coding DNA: TGCAGCGTTGAAGCTGTCGAGGGATGGACTGAAGCTTTCTTT. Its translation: CSVEAVEGWTEAFF. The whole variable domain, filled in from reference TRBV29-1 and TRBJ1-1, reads SAVISQKPSRDICQRGTSLTIQCQVDSQVTMMFWYRQQPGQSLTLIATANQGSEATYESGFVIDKFPISRPNLTFSTLTVSNMSPEDSSIYLCSVEAVEGWTEAFFGQGTRLTVV.